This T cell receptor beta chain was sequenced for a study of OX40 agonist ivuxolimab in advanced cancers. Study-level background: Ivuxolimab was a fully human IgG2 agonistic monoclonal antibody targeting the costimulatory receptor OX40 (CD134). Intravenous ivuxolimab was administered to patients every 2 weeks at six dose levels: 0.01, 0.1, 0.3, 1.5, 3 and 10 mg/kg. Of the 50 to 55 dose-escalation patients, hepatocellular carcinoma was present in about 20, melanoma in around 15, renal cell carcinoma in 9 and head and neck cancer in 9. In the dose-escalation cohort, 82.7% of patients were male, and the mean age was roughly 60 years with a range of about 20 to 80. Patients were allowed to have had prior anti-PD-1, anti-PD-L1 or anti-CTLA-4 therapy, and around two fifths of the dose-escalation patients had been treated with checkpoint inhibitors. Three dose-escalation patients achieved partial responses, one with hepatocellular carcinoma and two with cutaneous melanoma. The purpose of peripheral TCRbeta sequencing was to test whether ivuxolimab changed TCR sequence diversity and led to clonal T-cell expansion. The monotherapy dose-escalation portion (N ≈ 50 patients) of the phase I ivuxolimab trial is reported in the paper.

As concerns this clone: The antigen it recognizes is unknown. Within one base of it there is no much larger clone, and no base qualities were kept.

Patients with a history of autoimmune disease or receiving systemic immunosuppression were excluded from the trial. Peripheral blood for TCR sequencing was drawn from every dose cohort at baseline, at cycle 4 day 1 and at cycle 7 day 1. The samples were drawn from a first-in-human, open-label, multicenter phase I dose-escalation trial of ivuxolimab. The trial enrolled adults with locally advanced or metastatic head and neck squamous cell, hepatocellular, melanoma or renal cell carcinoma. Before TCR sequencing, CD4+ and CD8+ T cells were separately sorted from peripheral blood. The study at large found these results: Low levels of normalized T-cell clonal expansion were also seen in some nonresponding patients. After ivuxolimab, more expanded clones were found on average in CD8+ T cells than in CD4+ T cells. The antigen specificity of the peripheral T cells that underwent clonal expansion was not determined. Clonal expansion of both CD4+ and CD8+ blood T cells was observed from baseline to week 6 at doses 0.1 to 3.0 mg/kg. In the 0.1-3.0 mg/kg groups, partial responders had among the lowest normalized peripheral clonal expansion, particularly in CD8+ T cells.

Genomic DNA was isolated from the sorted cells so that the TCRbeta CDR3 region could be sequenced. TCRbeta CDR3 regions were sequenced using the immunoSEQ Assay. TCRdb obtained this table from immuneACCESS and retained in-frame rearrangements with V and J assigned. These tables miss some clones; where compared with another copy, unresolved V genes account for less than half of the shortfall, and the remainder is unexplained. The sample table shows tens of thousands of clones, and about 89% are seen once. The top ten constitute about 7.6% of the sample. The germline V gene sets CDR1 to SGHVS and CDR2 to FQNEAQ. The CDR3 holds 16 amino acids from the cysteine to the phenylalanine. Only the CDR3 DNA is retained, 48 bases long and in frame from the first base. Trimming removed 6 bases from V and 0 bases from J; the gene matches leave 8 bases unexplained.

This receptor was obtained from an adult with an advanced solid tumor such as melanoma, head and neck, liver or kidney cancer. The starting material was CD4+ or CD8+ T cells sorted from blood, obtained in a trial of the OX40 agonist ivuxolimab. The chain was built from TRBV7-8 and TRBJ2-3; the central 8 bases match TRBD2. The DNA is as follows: TGTGCCAGCAGGGCGGGCCTAGCGGGTAGCACAGATACGCAGTATTTT. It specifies CASRAGLAGSTDTQYF.